Detailed here is one TCR beta chain. Division of CD4+ cells produced a CD45RA+ naive subset and a CD45RA-negative memory subset. Measured with immunoSEQ multiplex PCR; TCRdb has only the in-frame clones, and not every one. The data hold about 1.1 million clones, with roughly 80% observed a single time. This CDR3 contains 14 residues. CDR1 is MDHEN and CDR2 is SYDVKM in the germline V gene. Trimming removed 4 bases at V and 1 base at J, with 11 bases between. These data belong to a study of shared clonotypes between healthy human individuals. The sequenced sample was memory CD4+ T cells from PBMCs. As for subset: CD45RA-negative fraction. This rearrangement joins TRBV28 to TRBJ2-7; D may be TRBD1 or TRBD2 (5 bases each). This sequence was found in a man aged 18 to 30 in good health. Some clones in this sample may be carry-over from other donors' samples. CDR3 in amino acids: CASSWDHLSYEQYF. For the CDR3, the DNA is TGTGCCAGCAGTTGGGACCACCTTTCCTACGAGCAGTACTTC.